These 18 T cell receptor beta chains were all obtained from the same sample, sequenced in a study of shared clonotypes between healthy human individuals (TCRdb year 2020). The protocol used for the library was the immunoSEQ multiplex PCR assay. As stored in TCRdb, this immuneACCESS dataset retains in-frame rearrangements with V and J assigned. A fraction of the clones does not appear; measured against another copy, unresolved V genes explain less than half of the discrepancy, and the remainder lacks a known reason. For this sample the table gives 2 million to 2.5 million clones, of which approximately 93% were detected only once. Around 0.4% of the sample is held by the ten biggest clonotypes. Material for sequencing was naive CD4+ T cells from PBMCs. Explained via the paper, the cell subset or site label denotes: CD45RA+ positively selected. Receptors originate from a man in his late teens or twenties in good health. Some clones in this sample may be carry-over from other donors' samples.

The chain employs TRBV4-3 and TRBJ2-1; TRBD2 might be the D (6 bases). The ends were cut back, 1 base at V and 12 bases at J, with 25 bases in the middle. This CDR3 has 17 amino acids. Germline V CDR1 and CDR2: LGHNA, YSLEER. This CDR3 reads CASSQGLGREPSIRQFF. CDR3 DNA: TGCGCCAGCAGCCAAGGGCTAGGACGGGAGCCCTCAATTAGGCAGTTCTTC.

In DNA, the CDR3 is TGTGCCAGCAGCTTGGGGGGCGCGAACTATGGCTACACCTTC. Its protein product is CASSLGGANYGYTF. J is TRBJ1-2 and V is TRBV6-1, with D tentatively TRBD1 (6 bases). Germline CDR1 reads MNHNS; CDR2 reads SASEGT. The CDR3 length is 14 residues. The V end was cut by 6 bases, the J end by 2 bases, with 13 bases between.

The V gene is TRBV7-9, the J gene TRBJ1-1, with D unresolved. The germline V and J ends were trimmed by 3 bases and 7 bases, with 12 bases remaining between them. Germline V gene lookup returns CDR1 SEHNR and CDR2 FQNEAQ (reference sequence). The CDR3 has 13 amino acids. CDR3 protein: CASSFETGSEAFF. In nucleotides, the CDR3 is TGTGCCAGCAGCTTTGAAACCGGGAGTGAAGCTTTCTTT.

The CDR3 loop is CASIAGGAPNAFYGYTF. The CDR3 nucleotides read TGTGCCAGCATCGCGGGGGGGGCACCGAACGCTTTCTATGGCTACACCTTC. The gene calls are TRBV7-9 and TRBJ1-2; tentative D call: TRBD1 (6 bases). The V end was cut by 7 bases, the J end by 4 bases, with 25 bases between. Germline-derived CDR1 and CDR2 are SEHNR and FQNEAQ (reference sequence). CDR3 length: 17 amino acids.

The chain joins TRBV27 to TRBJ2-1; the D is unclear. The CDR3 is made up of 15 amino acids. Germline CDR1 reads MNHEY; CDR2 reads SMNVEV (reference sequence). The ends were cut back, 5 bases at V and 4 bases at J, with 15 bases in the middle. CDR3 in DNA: TGTGCCAGCAGTATGGCCCAGCGCCGATACAATGAGCAGTTCTTC. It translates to CASSMAQRRYNEQFF.

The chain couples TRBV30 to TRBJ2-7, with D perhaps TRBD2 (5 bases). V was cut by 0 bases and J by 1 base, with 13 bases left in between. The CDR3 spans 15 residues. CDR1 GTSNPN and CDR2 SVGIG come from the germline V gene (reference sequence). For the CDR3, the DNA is TGTGCCTGGAGTGTAATGACTATTCAATCCTACGAGCAGTACTTC. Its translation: CAWSVMTIQSYEQYF. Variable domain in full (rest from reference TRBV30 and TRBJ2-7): SQTIHQWPATLVQPVGSPLSLECTVEGTSNPNLYWYRQAAGRGLQLLFYSVGIGQISSEVPQNLSASRPQDRQFILSSKKLLLSDSGFYLCAWSVMTIQSYEQYFGPGTRLTVT.

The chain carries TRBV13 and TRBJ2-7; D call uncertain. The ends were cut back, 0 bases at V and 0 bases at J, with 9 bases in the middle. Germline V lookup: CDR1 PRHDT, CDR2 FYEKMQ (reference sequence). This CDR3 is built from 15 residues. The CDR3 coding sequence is TGTGCCAGCAGCTTAGGTGCGGAATACTCCTACGAGCAGTACTTC. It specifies CASSLGAEYSYEQYF.

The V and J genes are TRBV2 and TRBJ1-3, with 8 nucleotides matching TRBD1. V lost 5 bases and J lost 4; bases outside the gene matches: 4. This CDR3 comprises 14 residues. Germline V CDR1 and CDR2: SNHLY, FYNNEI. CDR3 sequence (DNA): TGTGCCAGCAGTCCTAACAGGGGGGGAAACACCATATATTTT. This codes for CASSPNRGGNTIYF.

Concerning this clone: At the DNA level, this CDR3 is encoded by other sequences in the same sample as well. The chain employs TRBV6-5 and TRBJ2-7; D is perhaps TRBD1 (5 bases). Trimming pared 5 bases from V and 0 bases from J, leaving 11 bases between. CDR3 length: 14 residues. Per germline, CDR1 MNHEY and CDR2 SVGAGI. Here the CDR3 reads CASSRDSSSYEQYF. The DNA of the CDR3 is TGTGCCAGCAGTCGCGACAGCTCCTCCTACGAGCAGTACTTC.

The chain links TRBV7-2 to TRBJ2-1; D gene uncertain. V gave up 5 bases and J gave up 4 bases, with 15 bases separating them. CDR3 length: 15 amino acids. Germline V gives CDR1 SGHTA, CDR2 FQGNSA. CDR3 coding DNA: TGTGCCAGCAGCCGGGCCGTCGGATCGTACAATGAGCAGTTCTTC. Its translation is CASSRAVGSYNEQFF.

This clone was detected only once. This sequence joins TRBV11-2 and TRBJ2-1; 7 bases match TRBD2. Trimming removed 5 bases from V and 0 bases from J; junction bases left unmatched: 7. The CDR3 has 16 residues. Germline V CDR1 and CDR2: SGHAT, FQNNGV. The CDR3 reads CASSPLRGGSYNEQFF. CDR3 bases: TGTGCCAGCAGCCCCCTTCGCGGGGGCTCCTACAATGAGCAGTTCTTC. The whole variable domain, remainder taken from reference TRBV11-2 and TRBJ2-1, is EAGVAQSPRYKIIEKRQSVAFWCNPISGHATLYWYQQILGQGPKLLIQFQNNGVVDDSQLPKDRFSAERLKGVDSTLKIQPAKLEDSAVYLCASSPLRGGSYNEQFFGPGTRLTVL.

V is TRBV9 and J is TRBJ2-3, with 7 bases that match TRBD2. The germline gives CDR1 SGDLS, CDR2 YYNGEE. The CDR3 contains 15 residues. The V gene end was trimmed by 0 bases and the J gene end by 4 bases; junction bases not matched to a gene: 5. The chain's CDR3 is CASSVVLGRADTQYF. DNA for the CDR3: TGTGCCAGCAGCGTAGTTCTGGGGAGGGCAGATACGCAGTATTTT.

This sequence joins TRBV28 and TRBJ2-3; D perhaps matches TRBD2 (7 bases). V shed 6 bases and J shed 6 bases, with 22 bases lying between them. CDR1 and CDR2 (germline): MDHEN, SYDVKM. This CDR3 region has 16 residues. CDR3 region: CASSPGGGHLWDTQYF. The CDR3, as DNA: TGTGCCAGCAGCCCGGGGGGCGGGCATTTGTGGGATACGCAGTATTTT.

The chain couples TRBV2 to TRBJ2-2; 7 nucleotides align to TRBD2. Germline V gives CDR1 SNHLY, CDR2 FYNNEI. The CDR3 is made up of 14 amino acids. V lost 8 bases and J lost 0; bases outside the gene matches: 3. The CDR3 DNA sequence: TGTGCCAGCGTAGCGGGTACGAACACCGGGGAGCTGTTTTTT. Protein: CASVAGTNTGELFF.

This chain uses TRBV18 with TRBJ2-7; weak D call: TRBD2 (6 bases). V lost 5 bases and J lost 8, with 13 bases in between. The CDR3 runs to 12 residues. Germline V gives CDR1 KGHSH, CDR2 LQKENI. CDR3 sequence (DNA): TGTGCCAGCTCATCAAGCCGGGAGCAGCAGTACTTC. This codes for CASSSSREQQYF.

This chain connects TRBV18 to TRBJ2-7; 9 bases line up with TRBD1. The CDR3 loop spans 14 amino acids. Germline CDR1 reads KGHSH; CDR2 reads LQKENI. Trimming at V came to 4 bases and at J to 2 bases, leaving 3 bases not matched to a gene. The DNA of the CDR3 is TGTGCCAGCTCACGGGACAGGGTTACCTACGAGCAGTACTTC. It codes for CASSRDRVTYEQYF.

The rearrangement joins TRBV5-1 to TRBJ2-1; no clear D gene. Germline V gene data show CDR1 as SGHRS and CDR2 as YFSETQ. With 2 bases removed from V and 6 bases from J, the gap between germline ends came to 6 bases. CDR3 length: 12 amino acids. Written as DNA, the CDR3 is TGCGCCAGCAGCTTTGCAGGCAATGAGCAGTTCTTC. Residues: CASSFAGNEQFF.

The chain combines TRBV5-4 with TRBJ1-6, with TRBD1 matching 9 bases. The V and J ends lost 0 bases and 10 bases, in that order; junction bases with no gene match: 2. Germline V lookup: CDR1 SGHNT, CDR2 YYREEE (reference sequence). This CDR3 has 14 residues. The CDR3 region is CASSLGQGESPLHF. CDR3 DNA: TGTGCCAGCAGCTTGGGACAGGGGGAATCACCCCTCCACTTT.